The rows below give T cell receptor beta chains drawn from one sample of a study of T-cell reconstitution after alpha-beta-depleted transplantation in children. One entry per CDR3 protein, called by TCRdb with MiXCR from the PCR reads. The table records more than 200,000 distinct CDR3 sequences, roughly 25% of them present only once. Specimen: PBMCs, collected before TCRalphabeta/CD19-depleted stem cell transplant. The receptors here all came from a girl aged 2-10 years with Fanconi anemia, due to receive a stem cell transplant. CDR3s include the opening cysteine and the closing phenylalanine or tryptophan. The order of the fields is clone size, V gene, D gene, J gene, CDR3 protein. The D gene is left open where the match is weak. Size values are once, few and many counts, or a class for expanded clones, and some rows have none.

>many|TRBV20-1|TRBD1|TRBJ2-3
CSAQVGEGQGDTDTQYF
>many|TRBV29-1|TRBD1|TRBJ2-6
CSVLDRDSVSSGANVLTF
>many|TRBV15|.|TRBJ2-1
CATSRDYKPRRGDEQFF
>.|TRBV12-3/TRBV12-4|TRBD1|TRBJ2-1
CASSLGEQGFYNEQFF
>.|TRBV27|TRBD1|TRBJ2-7
CASSLASGTGVYEQYF
>few|TRBV20-1|.|TRBJ1-5
CSARGRANQPQHF
>.|TRBV13|TRBD1|TRBJ2-3
CASSSLQTGLTDTQYF
>many|TRBV29-1|.|TRBJ2-3
CSVGLRTDTQYF
>few|TRBV20-1|TRBD2|TRBJ2-7
CSASSGSDPYYEQYF
>.|TRBV3-1|TRBD1|TRBJ2-1
CASSQQAPRTGEDSYNEQFF
>many|TRBV29-1|TRBD2|TRBJ2-5
CSVGTGTRVVETQYF
>.|TRBV20-1|.|TRBJ2-3
CSARDKFGGLTDTQYF
>many|TRBV4-2|.|TRBJ2-7
CASSPLSRSYEQYF
>many|TRBV29-1|.|TRBJ2-7
CSVGSGIYEQYF
>many|TRBV29-1|TRBD2|TRBJ2-7
CSVETAMGGGEQYF
>many|TRBV7-2|.|TRBJ2-3
CASSLRQADTQYF
>many|TRBV12-3/TRBV12-4|.|TRBJ2-2
CASRSDIRDTGELFF
>few|TRBV18|TRBD2|TRBJ2-7
CASSPELAAYEQYF
>.|TRBV20-1|.|TRBJ2-5
CSANTQETQYF
>few|TRBV21-1|.|TRBJ2-3
CASSKGLKRASTDTQYF
>few|TRBV9|.|TRBJ2-5
CASSGRWGPQETQYF
>.|TRBV6-6|.|TRBJ1-2
CASNATGSYGYTF
>.|TRBV29-1|TRBD1|TRBJ2-3
CSVDREGADTQYF
>many|TRBV29-1|.|TRBJ2-7
CSVEVWESDEQYF
>many|TRBV10-3|TRBD2|TRBJ2-5
CAISYSGSEETQYF
>few|TRBV20-1|.|TRBJ2-3
CSASSQSATDTQYF
>few|TRBV5-1|.|TRBJ2-5
CASSFTTEETQYF
>.|TRBV7-2|TRBD2|TRBJ2-1
CASSSLGRASSYNEQFF
>once|TRBV5-1|TRBD1|TRBJ1-1
CASSYRGGYEAFF
>few|TRBV12-3/TRBV12-4|TRBD2|TRBJ2-1
CASNTRGGSYNEQFF
>few|TRBV20-1|TRBD2|TRBJ2-5
CSARDYSSGIETQYF
>few|TRBV7-6|.|TRBJ2-1
CASSLGWTTDNEQFF
>once|TRBV20-1|.|TRBJ2-7
CSARLLTKYF
>many|TRBV5-5|.|TRBJ2-7
CASSLGRLNYEQYF
>many|TRBV12-3/TRBV12-4|.|TRBJ2-1
CASSFGNEQFF
>.|TRBV16|TRBD2|TRBJ2-1
CASTAVAGIVREQFF
>.|TRBV12-3/TRBV12-4|TRBD1|TRBJ2-2
CASRIDRGRAGELFF
>many|TRBV7-2|.|TRBJ1-1
CASSLRGSRENTEAFF
>.|TRBV29-1|.|TRBJ2-1
CSVAGTHFSNEQFF
>.|TRBV29-1|TRBD1|TRBJ2-7
CSGGQLAGQGNEQYF
>.|TRBV5-1|TRBD2|TRBJ2-1
CASSLNLAGDYNEQFF
>few|TRBV19|.|TRBJ2-2
CASSMVLGGAGELFF
>.|TRBV20-1|.|TRBJ1-3
CSARDQGRSTGNTIYF
>.|TRBV20-1|TRBD2|TRBJ2-5
CSARWTSGQETQYF
>few|TRBV25-1|TRBD1|TRBJ2-7
CASRRTGLDYEQYF
>many|TRBV7-2|TRBD2|TRBJ2-3
CASSFRALAGGDTQYF
>few|TRBV20-1|.|TRBJ1-1
CSAPSYGAEAFF
>.|TRBV20-1|.|TRBJ1-2
CSARTDPYTF
>.|TRBV20-1|TRBD2|TRBJ2-5
CSGGLAGPSYQETQYF
>.|TRBV7-9|.|TRBJ2-7
CASSPSNEQYF